The 26 T cell receptor beta chains presented below share a single source sample, sequenced in a study of response to subunit inactivated influenza vaccine. TCRdb reanalysed the RT-PCR reads using MiXCR and keeps one entry per CDR3 protein. The table has some 550,000 distinct CDR3 sequences, roughly a quarter seen once; the top ten hold about 2.8%. The data also belong to a second study, concerning T cells expressing NK-cell markers. That source adds: For TCR beta, cDNA was produced by 5'RACE template switching with UMIs.

The sequencing here drew on CD4+ T cells sorted from PBMCs, taken roughly 13 days after vaccination. The receptors originated from a man in his fifties who received an inactivated influenza vaccine.

This clonotype has more than one count but fewer than ten. The V call is TRBV9, the J call TRBJ1-6, with 9 nucleotides matching TRBD1. Per the germline V gene, CDR1 is SGDLS and CDR2 is YYNGEE. The junction had 6 bases not matched to a gene; V was cut back by 4 bases and J by 1 base. The CDR3 has 17 residues. The CDR3 is CASSSGQGLSYNSPLHF. CDR3 in DNA: TGTGCCAGCAGCTCCGGACAGGGGCTGTCCTATAATTCACCCCTCCACTTT.

The chain combines TRBV4-1 with TRBJ2-3; D remains ambiguous. There are 16 residues in the CDR3. V lost 0 bases and J 1 base, leaving 11 bases between the germline ends. CDR1 MGHRA and CDR2 YSYEKL come from the germline V gene. In DNA, the CDR3 is TGCGCCAGCAGCCAAGAATTCCTCGCCCGCACAGATACGCAGTATTTT. This translates into CASSQEFLARTDTQYF.

This sequence joins TRBV20-1 and TRBJ2-5; perhaps TRBD2 as D (6 bases). CDR1 and CDR2 (germline): DFQATT, SNEGSKA (reference sequence). V lost 5 bases and J lost 4, with 17 bases in between. CDR3 length: 14 residues. This CDR3 reads CSAQARDSRETQYF. In DNA form, the CDR3 reads TGCAGTGCTCAAGCCCGGGACTCGCGAGAGACCCAGTACTTC.

As concerns this clonotype: The junction departs from germline at one end; a sequencing error may be responsible. The rearrangement joins TRBV5-1 to TRBJ2-1; D is unclear. This CDR3 has 15 amino acids. Germline lookup yields CDR1 SGHRS and CDR2 YFSETQ. The CDR3 DNA reads as TGCGTCAGCAGCTTAACGGGTCTATCCTACAATGAGCAGTTCTTC. The encoded protein is CVSSLTGLSYNEQFF.

Points on this clonotype: At one end, the junction sequence differs from germline, possibly due to a read error. V and J are TRBV4-1 and TRBJ1-2; possible D gene TRBD1, 6 bases. CDR3 length: 15 residues. The germline CDR1 and CDR2 sequences are MGHRA and YSYEKL. The CDR3 loop reads CASSPTIQGNDGYTF. CDR3 DNA sequence: TGCGCCAGCAGCCCGACGATACAGGGTAACGATGGCTACACCTTC.

There are a few counts of this clonotype. This sequence joins TRBV15 and TRBJ2-3; 10 bases align to TRBD2. From germline, CDR1 is LNHNV and CDR2 YYDKDF (reference sequence). Trimming cost V 4 bases and J 2 bases; bases outside gene matches: 6. The CDR3 is made up of 16 amino acids. This CDR3 is CATSKSSGGFTDTQYF. As DNA, the CDR3 is TGTGCCACCAGCAAAAGTAGCGGGGGGTTCACAGATACGCAGTATTTT.

The chain joins TRBV7-2 to TRBJ1-2, with unresolved D. The ends were cut back, 6 bases at V and 3 bases at J, with 11 bases in the middle. From germline, CDR1 is SGHTA and CDR2 FQGNSA. The CDR3 covers 13 residues. The CDR3 sequence: CASSKDSYYGYTF. The CDR3 DNA follows: TGTGCCAGCAGTAAAGACTCCTACTATGGCTACACCTTC.

In its sample, this clonotype was seen a few times. The chain links TRBV10-3 to TRBJ1-6; 8 positions agree with TRBD1. The CDR3 is 14 amino acids. The ends lost 7 bases at V and 9 bases at J; junction bases unmatched: 8. Germline-derived CDR1 and CDR2 are ENHRY and SYGVKD. The CDR3 is CAITPDRGSSPLHF. In DNA, the CDR3 is TGTGCCATCACCCCAGACAGGGGTAGTTCACCCCTCCACTTT.

V and J are TRBV28 and TRBJ2-3; the match to TRBD2 covers 9 bases. V lost 5 bases and J lost 1; bases outside the gene matches: 16. Germline V gene data show CDR1 as MDHEN and CDR2 as SYDVKM. This CDR3 region has 19 residues. Written as DNA, the CDR3 is TGTGCCAGCAGTCGTCGCGGGGGGGCCTTTCGCTGGGGCACAGATACGCAGTATTTT. It is translated as CASSRRGGAFRWGTDTQYF.

J is TRBJ1-1 and V is TRBV19; D gene unclear. The CDR3 length is 14 residues. Per the germline V gene, CDR1 is LNHDA and CDR2 is SQIVND (reference sequence). The germline V and J ends were trimmed by 5 bases and 4 bases, with 14 bases remaining between them. CDR3 DNA: TGTGCCAGTAGTCCGGAGGGATCAGGCACTGAAGCTTTCTTT. Translated, it gives CASSPEGSGTEAFF.

V usage is TRBV20-1 and J usage is TRBJ2-5, with 9 bases identical to TRBD2. V shed 1 base and J 8 bases; nucleotides not matched to a gene: 5. The CDR3 is 13 residues long. Germline V lookup: CDR1 DFQATT, CDR2 SNEGSKA (reference sequence). CDR3 bases: TGCAGTGCTAGAGTGCTAGCGGGGAATACCCAGTACTTC. It encodes CSARVLAGNTQYF.

V and J are TRBV7-9 and TRBJ2-5; D not certain. Trimming shortened V by 3 bases and J by 4 bases, and 18 bases separated the two germline ends. CDR1 and CDR2 from the germline V gene are SEHNR and FQNEAQ (reference sequence). This CDR3 has 16 residues. The CDR3 DNA reads as TGTGCCAGCAGCTTCCACACCAGTGGGGTCGGAGAGACCCAGTACTTC. This codes for CASSFHTSGVGETQYF. Complete variable domain (other parts from reference TRBV7-9 and TRBJ2-5): DTGVSQNPRHKITKRGQNVTFRCDPISEHNRLYWYRQTLGQGPEFLTYFQNEAQLEKSRLLSDRFSAERPKGSFSTLEIQRTEQGDSAMYLCASSFHTSGVGETQYFGPGTRLLVL.

This chain connects TRBV18 to TRBJ1-5; D uncertain. V shed 3 bases and J shed 4 bases, with 10 bases lying between them. The germline V gene has CDR1 KGHSH and CDR2 LQKENI. The CDR3 sequence is 14 residues long. In nucleotides, the CDR3 is TGTGCCAGCTCACCCCGACGGACTAATCAGCCCCAGCATTTT. Residues: CASSPRRTNQPQHF.

A few counts support this clonotype. This chain connects TRBV12-3 or TRBV12-4 to TRBJ2-1; 10 bases fit TRBD2. The J segment lost 10 bases and the V segment lost 6 bases, leaving 15 bases of the junction unmatched. CDR3 length equals 16 residues. CDR3 in amino acids: CASRGPGLATAGEQFF. The CDR3 coding sequence is TGTGCCAGCAGGGGTCCGGGACTAGCGACGGCCGGCGAGCAGTTCTTC.

This clonotype was seen only a few times. The rearrangement uses TRBV5-1 and TRBJ2-1; 12 positions match TRBD2. J lost 7 bases, V lost 4 bases, and 3 bases had no gene match. The germline V gene has CDR1 SGHRS and CDR2 YFSETQ. The CDR3 covers 14 residues. CDR3 nucleotides: TGCGCCAGCAGCGAAGGGACTAGCGGGAATGAGCAGTTCTTC. Protein sequence: CASSEGTSGNEQFF.

The genes are TRBV6-2 or TRBV6-3 and TRBJ2-7, with D perhaps matching TRBD2 (5 bases). This CDR3 is built from 12 residues. Trimming pared 1 base from V and 6 bases from J, leaving 7 bases between. Germline-derived CDR1 and CDR2 are MNHEY and SVGEGT. The CDR3 loop reads CASSYFGVEQYF. CDR3 sequence (DNA): TGTGCCAGCAGTTACTTCGGGGTCGAGCAGTACTTC.

The chain joins TRBV7-6 to TRBJ2-1; D unresolved. CDR1 is SGHVS and CDR2 is FNYEAQ in the germline V gene. The V end lost 1 base, the J end lost 2 bases, and 12 bases lay between the germline ends. This CDR3 is built from 16 residues. CDR3 bases: TGTGCCAGCAGCTTAGAGTCGGCGTCTACCTACAATGAGCAGTTCTTC. Protein product: CASSLESASTYNEQFF.

The CDR3 loop reads CASSPTSGRMNEQFF. The DNA for the CDR3 is TGTGCCAGCAGCCCGACTAGCGGGAGAATGAATGAGCAGTTCTTC. The chain has TRBV3-1 and TRBJ2-1, with 12 nucleotides matching TRBD2. Per the germline V gene, CDR1 is LGHDT and CDR2 is YNNKEL (reference sequence). Losses at the gene ends were 4 bases for V and 7 bases for J; bases not matched to a gene: 5. The CDR3 covers 15 residues.

V usage is TRBV3-1 and J usage is TRBJ2-1; 12 nucleotides line up with TRBD2. The CDR3 runs to 16 residues. V gave up 7 bases and J gave up 5 bases; unmatched junction bases: 9. Per germline, CDR1 LGHDT and CDR2 YNNKEL (reference sequence). CDR3 sequence reads: CASKTSGGHRNNEQFF. The CDR3 DNA reads TGTGCCAGCAAGACTAGCGGGGGCCACCGAAACAATGAGCAGTTCTTC.

Ten or more counts support this clonotype. This chain joins TRBV29-1 and TRBJ2-1; the match to TRBD2 covers 10 bases. V lost 4 bases and J lost 4; bases outside the gene matches: 4. Germline values: CDR1 SQVTM, CDR2 ANQGSEA. This CDR3 region has 14 residues. The CDR3 here is CSVAWTSGYNEQFF. The CDR3 DNA follows: TGCAGCGTTGCGTGGACTAGCGGATACAATGAGCAGTTCTTC.

The chain is built from TRBV6-2 or TRBV6-3 and TRBJ1-5; D gene ambiguous. V dropped 2 bases and J dropped 1 base, with 15 bases sitting between them. The CDR3 spans 17 residues. Germline CDR1 is MNHEY and CDR2 is SVGEGT. Here the CDR3 DNA reads TGTGCCAGCAGTTACGAGAGCGGCAGAAACAGCAATCAGCCCCAGCATTTT. It yields the protein CASSYESGRNSNQPQHF.

This chain joins TRBV28 and TRBJ2-1; maybe TRBD1 (6 bases). Germline values: CDR1 MDHEN, CDR2 SYDVKM. Trimming took 5 bases from V and 1 from J, leaving 18 bases between them. The CDR3 is 17 residues long. In nucleotides, the CDR3 is TGTGCCAGCAGTCGCCCCGGACAGCTACTTTCCTACAATGAGCAGTTCTTC. Its translation: CASSRPGQLLSYNEQFF.

This clonotype was observed a handful of times. The CDR3 sequence: CASSQYGGGRSYEQYF. The CDR3 DNA reads as TGTGCCAGCAGCCAATATGGCGGGGGACGATCCTACGAGCAGTACTTC. The rearrangement uses TRBV3-1 and TRBJ2-7; 7 nucleotides agree with TRBD2. Germline lookup yields CDR1 LGHDT and CDR2 YNNKEL (reference sequence). Trimming cost V 2 bases and J 1 base; bases outside gene matches: 8. CDR3 length equals 16 residues.

The chain is built from TRBV6-2 or TRBV6-3 and TRBJ2-1; 10 nucleotides line up with TRBD2. Germline CDR1 is MNHEY and CDR2 is SVGEGT. Unmatched junction bases numbered 7, after V lost 7 bases and J lost 7 bases. The CDR3 covers 14 residues. The CDR3 sequence is CASIGASGSNEQFF. Here the CDR3 DNA reads TGTGCCAGCATCGGGGCTAGCGGGAGTAATGAGCAGTTCTTC.

The chain employs TRBV4-3 and TRBJ2-1, with 11 positions matching TRBD2. V was clipped by 2 bases and J by 5 bases; unmatched bases: 14. Germline assignment: CDR1 LGHNA and CDR2 YSLEER. The CDR3 loop spans 19 amino acids. The CDR3 sequence: CASSQYPMGSGGVNNEQFF. CDR3 nucleotides: TGCGCCAGCAGCCAATACCCCATGGGTAGCGGGGGGGTGAACAATGAGCAGTTCTTC.

The table lists this clonotype with a few counts. CDR3 nucleotide sequence: TGCGCCAGCAGCTTGGTCTCCGGGACAGGGCCCTACGAGCAGTACTTC. Translated, it gives CASSLVSGTGPYEQYF. The chain employs TRBV5-1 and TRBJ2-7, with TRBD1 matching 9 bases. This CDR3 has 16 amino acids. Germline V gene data show CDR1 as SGHRS and CDR2 as YFSETQ. The V segment lost 0 bases and the J segment 2 bases; nucleotides outside the gene matches: 6.